The 16 T cell receptor beta chains listed next were all sequenced from one sample in a study of T cell responses to AZD1222 COVID-19 vaccine. Libraries were prepared by immunoSEQ multiplex PCR; TCRdb keeps only in-frame clonotypes and omits some of them. The data hold around 200,000 clones, with 90% to 95% observed a single time. Material: peripheral blood, obtained 28 days after the second AZD1222 dose. Receptor source: an adult who received the AZD1222 COVID-19 vaccine.

The rearrangement uses TRBV7-9 and TRBJ2-7, with a tentative D call TRBD2 (7 bases). The V end was cut by 2 bases, the J end by 3 bases, with 14 bases between. Germline-derived CDR1 and CDR2 are SEHNR and FQNEAQ (reference sequence). The CDR3 has 15 residues. The DNA for the CDR3 is TGTGCCAGCAGCTTATGGGAGGGGGAGAGCTACGAGCAGTACTTC. Amino acid sequence: CASSLWEGESYEQYF.

This clone was seen only once. The chain links TRBV11-2 to TRBJ1-1; D is possibly TRBD1 (6 bases). Germline lookup yields CDR1 SGHAT and CDR2 FQNNGV. V lost 4 bases and J lost 0, with 9 bases in between. The CDR3 length is 14 residues. The CDR3 DNA follows: TGTGCCAGCAGCTGGGACATGTTGAACACTGAAGCTTTCTTT. Its protein is CASSWDMLNTEAFF.

The chain employs TRBV6-6 and TRBJ1-2; D is ambiguous. CDR3 size: 11 residues. Trimming took 5 bases from V and 7 from J, leaving 8 bases between them. The V gene's germline CDR1 is MNHNY and CDR2 SVGAGI (reference sequence). The CDR3 nucleotides read TGTGCCAGCAGTGACGGGCCTGGCTACACCTTC. This translates into CASSDGPGYTF.

The V call is TRBV18, the J call TRBJ2-7, with 10 bases identical to TRBD2. Germline values: CDR1 KGHSH, CDR2 LQKENI. The CDR3 runs 12 residues. CDR3 sequence reads: CDSGRSFYEQYF. DNA for the CDR3: TGTGATAGCGGGAGGTCCTTCTACGAGCAGTACTTC.

This chain joins TRBV5-6 and TRBJ1-3; D is possibly TRBD1 (5 bases). Germline V gives CDR1 SGHDT, CDR2 YYEEEE. The CDR3 sequence is 13 residues long. V was clipped by 1 base and J by 7 bases, with 9 bases between them. Here the CDR3 reads CASSLQGRNTIYF. The CDR3 bases are TGTGCCAGCAGCTTGCAGGGCAGGAACACCATATATTTT.

The chain uses TRBV7-9 and TRBJ2-7, with D hard to call. Germline V gene data show CDR1 as SEHNR and CDR2 as FQNEAQ (reference sequence). The CDR3 loop spans 16 amino acids. Trimming cost V 3 bases and J 2 bases, with 17 bases left between them. This CDR3 reads CASSFPEEGIAYEQYF. As DNA, the CDR3 is TGTGCCAGCAGCTTCCCAGAAGAAGGGATCGCCTACGAGCAGTACTTC. The complete variable domain, with remaining parts taken from reference TRBV7-9 and TRBJ2-7, reads DTGVSQNPRHKITKRGQNVTFRCDPISEHNRLYWYRQTLGQGPEFLTYFQNEAQLEKSRLLSDRFSAERPKGSFSTLEIQRTEQGDSAMYLCASSFPEEGIAYEQYFGPGTRLTVT.

The V gene is TRBV12-3 or TRBV12-4, the J gene TRBJ2-1; D perhaps matches TRBD1 (6 bases). The CDR3 runs 13 residues. Trimming pared 4 bases from V and 7 bases from J, leaving 11 bases between. The CDR3 protein is CASSSTQGNEQFF. The DNA for the CDR3 is TGTGCCAGCAGTTCAACTCAGGGGAATGAGCAGTTCTTC.

The CDR3 nucleotides read TGTGCCAGCAGCTTCGGAGCCCCCGGGGAGCTGTTTTTT. Protein product: CASSFGAPGELFF. The chain links TRBV5-6 to TRBJ2-2; unclear D gene. Germline values: CDR1 SGHDT, CDR2 YYEEEE. Trimming left V 2 bases short and J 6 bases short, with 8 bases between. CDR3 length: 13 residues.

The chain carries TRBV30 and TRBJ2-1, with a weak D call TRBD2 (6 bases). The germline CDR1 and CDR2 sequences are GTSNPN and SVGIG (reference sequence). CDR3 length: 14 residues. The CDR3 spells CALTSGGIYNEQFF. CDR3 nucleotide sequence: TGTGCTCTGACCTCGGGCGGGATTTACAATGAGCAGTTCTTC.

The chain is built from TRBV5-1 and TRBJ2-7, with 16 bases identical to TRBD2. The CDR3 has 16 residues. CDR1 is SGHRS, CDR2 YFSETQ, per germline. Trimming cost V 4 bases and J 5 bases; bases outside gene matches: 6. CDR3 loop: CASSEGLAGGRNEQYF. The CDR3 coding sequence is TGCGCCAGCAGCGAGGGACTAGCGGGAGGGCGGAACGAGCAGTACTTC. Drawing the rest from reference TRBV5-1 and TRBJ2-7, the complete variable domain is KAGVTQTPRYLIKTRGQQVTLSCSPISGHRSVSWYQQTPGQGLQFLFEYFSETQRNKGNFPGRFSGRQFSNSRSEMNVSTLELGDSALYLCASSEGLAGGRNEQYFGPGTRLTVT.

The V gene is TRBV4-3, the J gene TRBJ1-5, with D possibly TRBD1 on 6 matching bases. The germline V and J ends were trimmed by 0 bases and 4 bases, with 10 bases remaining between them. Germline loops: CDR1 LGHNA, CDR2 YSLEER. The CDR3 is made up of 15 amino acids. CDR3 nucleotides: TGCGCCAGCAGCCAAGACCAGACAGGTAATCAGCCCCAGCATTTT. Protein sequence: CASSQDQTGNQPQHF.

The chain links TRBV27 to TRBJ2-1, with D unclear. The V end lost 4 bases, the J end lost 7 bases, and 17 bases lay between the germline ends. The CDR3 runs to 15 residues. The germline CDR1 and CDR2 sequences are MNHEY and SMNVEV (reference sequence). DNA for the CDR3: TGTGCCAGCAGTTCCTTTCGTGTCCGAAGGAATGAGCAGTTCTTC. Translated, it gives CASSSFRVRRNEQFF.

The chain joins TRBV6-6 to TRBJ1-2; unclear D gene. V lost 0 bases, J lost 0 bases, and 8 bases lay in between. This CDR3 has 15 residues. Germline V lookup: CDR1 MNHNY, CDR2 SVGAGI (reference sequence). Here the CDR3 DNA reads TGTGCCAGCAGTTACTCGGCGAGGTCTAACTATGGCTACACCTTC. It specifies CASSYSARSNYGYTF.

The chain couples TRBV3-1 (or the pseudogene TRBV3-2) to TRBJ2-1; 8 bases match TRBD2. The V and J ends lost 2 bases and 0 bases, in that order; junction bases with no gene match: 9. CDR1 and CDR2 (germline): LGHDT, YNNKEL (reference sequence). The CDR3 contains 18 residues. Here the CDR3 reads CASSQRRLATSSYNEQFF. CDR3 DNA: TGTGCCAGCAGCCAACGCAGACTAGCGACCAGCTCCTACAATGAGCAGTTCTTC.

The rearrangement uses TRBV5-1 and TRBJ2-7, with D possibly matching TRBD1 (6 bases). V was pared by 0 bases and J by 2 bases, with 12 bases between. The CDR3 extends over 15 amino acids. Germline lookup yields CDR1 SGHRS and CDR2 YFSETQ. CDR3 residues: CASSLAPTGPYEQYF. Here the CDR3 DNA reads TGCGCCAGCAGCTTGGCCCCGACAGGTCCCTACGAGCAGTACTTC.

This chain uses TRBV7-3 with TRBJ1-2; a weak D match, TRBD1 (5 bases). This CDR3 is 14 amino acids long. The V end was cut by 1 base, the J end by 5 bases, with 11 bases between. CDR1 and CDR2 from the germline V gene are SGHTA and FQGTGA. This CDR3 is CASSLMGGGYGYTF. CDR3 bases: TGTGCCAGCAGCTTAATGGGGGGAGGGTATGGCTACACCTTC.